This note documents a single TCR beta chain sequence. The data were obtained in a study of blood T cell repertoires in COVID-19. Study-level background: T cells, B-cell-depleted T cells, or PBMCs supplied cDNA or gDNA.

V dropped 4 bases and J dropped 6 bases, with 12 bases sitting between them. Germline V gene sequence: CDR1 SGHTA, CDR2 FQGTGA. CDR3 length: 14 amino acids. Data came from immunoSEQ multiplex PCR; TCRdb stores just in-frame clones and leaves some out. The sample consists of 150,000 to 200,000 clones, approximately 81% of them appearing once. The chain combines TRBV7-3 with TRBJ2-2, with TRBD1 as a possible D gene (5 bases). The sequencing sample was made of PBMCs or T cells enriched from blood (not recorded which). The TCR originated in a woman aged 40-49 years with acute COVID-19. Here the CDR3 DNA reads TGTGCCAGCAGCTCGGACATACGGGCCGGGGAGCTGTTTTTT. Residues: CASSSDIRAGELFF.